The rows below give T cell receptor beta chains drawn from one sample of a study of blood T cell repertoires in COVID-19. The method was immunoSEQ multiplex PCR; TCRdb's version includes in-frame clones alone and lacks a portion of them. The table lists around 150,000 clones, about 91% of them singletons. The source material was peripheral blood. The receptors originated from a woman in her fifties or sixties who had recovered from COVID-19. CDR3s include the opening cysteine and the closing phenylalanine or tryptophan. D genes are given only for firm matches. Some rows mark clone size as missing; the rest say once, few, many or name a class of expanded clone.

v_call,d_call,clone_size,j_call,cdr3_nt,cdr3_aa
TRBV15,-,-,TRBJ2-3,TGTGCCACCAGCAGAGATGCCAGGGTCGGATTCACAGATACGCAGTATTTT,CATSRDARVGFTDTQYF
TRBV6-2/TRBV6-3,TRBD2,few,TRBJ2-7,TGTGCCAGCAGTTACGGGACTAGCGGGGCGCCCCCCTACGAGCAGTACTTC,CASSYGTSGAPPYEQYF
TRBV12-3/TRBV12-4,-,-,TRBJ1-2,TGTGCCAGCAGTTTTTTTAGTGGCTACACCTTC,CASSFFSGYTF
TRBV13,TRBD1,-,TRBJ2-3,TGTGCCAGCATAGCTGTGGGACAGGGCACAGATACGCAGTATTTT,CASIAVGQGTDTQYF
TRBV5-1,-,-,TRBJ2-2,TGCGCCAGCAGCTTGGAAGGAGGCGCGAACACCGGGGAGCTGTTTTTT,CASSLEGGANTGELFF
TRBV10-1,TRBD2,-,TRBJ2-3,TGCGCCAGCTGGGGGACTAGCGGTACAGATACGCAGTATTTT,CASWGTSGTDTQYF
TRBV9,TRBD2,-,TRBJ2-1,TGTGCCAGCAGCGCCGGGACTAGCGGGGGTTACAATGAGCAGTTCTTC,CASSAGTSGGYNEQFF
TRBV19,TRBD1,once,TRBJ1-5,TGTGCCACCCTGGAATCGGGACAGCCCAATCAGCCCCAGCATTTT,CATLESGQPNQPQHF
TRBV11-2,-,few,TRBJ2-7,TGTGCCAGCAGCTTAGAGCAGGGGTTACCGCTCTCACGCCGCGAGCAGTACTTC,CASSLEQGLPLSRREQYF
TRBV30,-,-,TRBJ1-5,TGTGCCTGGAGCGTCGGGACTTACAATCAGCCCCAGCATTTT,CAWSVGTYNQPQHF
TRBV4-1,-,-,TRBJ2-3,TGCGCCAGCAGCCGCAGATTCCCAGATACGCAGTATTTT,CASSRRFPDTQYF
TRBV3-1/TRBV3-2,-,-,TRBJ2-1,TGTGCCAGCAGCCAACAGGTTCAAGGTGAGCAGTTCTTC,CASSQQVQGEQFF
TRBV20-1,-,few,TRBJ2-5,TGCAGTGCTAGAATACAAGAGACCCAGTACTTC,CSARIQETQYF
TRBV7-2,-,-,TRBJ2-7,TGTGCCAGCAGCTCGTGGGGGGAATCCTACGAGCAGTACTTC,CASSSWGESYEQYF
TRBV23-1,TRBD1,-,TRBJ1-6,TGCGCCAGCAGGGGATATAGGACAGGGGTTAATTCACCCCTCCACTTT,CASRGYRTGVNSPLHF
TRBV5-1,TRBD2,-,TRBJ2-7,TGCGCCAGCAGCAAACTAGCGGTAAGCTCCTACGAGCAGTACTTC,CASSKLAVSSYEQYF
TRBV27,TRBD1,-,TRBJ1-2,TGTGCCAGCAGTTTAATCGGACAGGGTAGTGTCTACACCTTC,CASSLIGQGSVYTF
TRBV3-1/TRBV3-2,TRBD1,-,TRBJ2-7,TGTGCCAGCAGCCCCCGGACAGGGGGCAATGGCGAGCAGTACTTC,CASSPRTGGNGEQYF
TRBV28,-,-,TRBJ1-5,TGTGCCAGCAGGATAGGGAGTCTCAATCAGCCCCAGCATTTT,CASRIGSLNQPQHF
TRBV7-2,-,-,TRBJ2-3,TGTGCCAGCAGCTTATTCACGCGACCAGGAGATACGCAGTATTTT,CASSLFTRPGDTQYF
TRBV11-2,-,-,TRBJ1-1,TGTGCCAGCAGCTTAACTTCAGGAACTGAAGCTTTCTTT,CASSLTSGTEAFF
TRBV13,-,-,TRBJ2-1,TGTGCCAGCAGAAGCGGGCCGAACGGACATGAGCAGTTCTTC,CASRSGPNGHEQFF
TRBV4-3,TRBD2,-,TRBJ2-3,TGCGCCAGCAGCCAAACGACTAGCCCAGGCACAGATACGCAGTATTTT,CASSQTTSPGTDTQYF
TRBV6-6,TRBD1,once,TRBJ1-3,TGTGCCAGCAGGGGGGACAGGCTAAGCTCTGGAAACACCATATATTTT,CASRGDRLSSGNTIYF
TRBV7-9,TRBD1,-,TRBJ1-1,TGTGCCAGCAGCTGGCCGGGACAGGGGGTCACTGAAGCTTTCTTT,CASSWPGQGVTEAFF
TRBV19,TRBD1,-,TRBJ1-2,TGTGCCAGTACTGGGACAGGGGCGGTGATTGGCTACACCTTC,CASTGTGAVIGYTF
TRBV11-2,-,-,TRBJ2-1,TGTGCCAGCAGCTTAGGTCCAGGCTCCTACAATGAGCAGTTCTTC,CASSLGPGSYNEQFF
TRBV4-2,TRBD2,once,TRBJ2-5,TGTGCCAGCAGCCAAGTTTTAGCGGGGAAAGAGACCCAGTACTTC,CASSQVLAGKETQYF
TRBV7-7,TRBD1,-,TRBJ2-2,TGTGCCAGCGGACAGGGGGCGCTTACCGGGGAGCTGTTTTTT,CASGQGALTGELFF
TRBV6-5,-,-,TRBJ2-7,TGTGCCAGCAAAGTCGGCGCTAGGCCCACCCACGAGCAGTACTTC,CASKVGARPTHEQYF
TRBV3-1/TRBV3-2,TRBD1,-,TRBJ1-2,TGTGCCAGCAGCCAACGTCCGGACAGGGTATTTGTTTGGGCGGACTACGGCTACACCTTC,CASSQRPDRVFVWADYGYTF
TRBV3-1/TRBV3-2,-,few,TRBJ1-3,TGTGCCAGCAGCCAAGATTGGACAGAAAGCTCTGGAAACACCATATATTTT,CASSQDWTESSGNTIYF
TRBV28,-,-,TRBJ1-2,TGTGCCAGCAGTTTACGGCGGCAGTCCTATGGCTACACCTTC,CASSLRRQSYGYTF
TRBV4-3,TRBD1,-,TRBJ1-4,TGCGCCAGCAGCCAGGGGGACAGGGTAGGGGAAAAACTGTTTTTT,CASSQGDRVGEKLFF
TRBV11-2,TRBD2,few,TRBJ2-5,TGTGCCGGGGGACTAGCGGCTCAAGAGACCCAGTACTTC,CAGGLAAQETQYF
TRBV3-1/TRBV3-2,TRBD2,-,TRBJ2-3,TGTGCCAGCAGCCATCTGGGACTAGCCGCAGATACGCAGTATTTT,CASSHLGLAADTQYF
TRBV7-3,TRBD1,-,TRBJ1-2,TGTGCCAGCAGCTTAGGGGGAGGGACAGGGGATAACTATGGCTACACCTTC,CASSLGGGTGDNYGYTF
TRBV2,TRBD1,-,TRBJ2-1,TGTGCCAGCAGTTCCGGGACAGGGGGCGCAGGGGACAATGAGCAGTTCTTC,CASSSGTGGAGDNEQFF
TRBV28,-,-,TRBJ1-1,TGTGCCAGCACCACGAGGGCGAACACTGAAGCTTTCTTT,CASTTRANTEAFF
TRBV14,TRBD2,-,TRBJ2-2,TGTGCCAGCAGCCGGGACTACCTCGCCGGGGAGCTGTTTTTT,CASSRDYLAGELFF
TRBV7-8,-,-,TRBJ1-2,TGTGCCAGCAGCGCGGACACCTATGGCTACACCTTC,CASSADTYGYTF
TRBV19,-,-,TRBJ2-7,TGTGCCAGTAGTAGGCAACAGGTCCACGAGCAGTACTTC,CASSRQQVHEQYF
TRBV5-4,TRBD1,-,TRBJ1-2,TGTGCCAGCAGCAGACAGGGGGCAGCCTATGGCTACACCTTC,CASSRQGAAYGYTF